This record concerns one T cell receptor (beta chain) sequence. The data originate from a study of control samples from healthy donors and cancer patients. The CDR3 totals 15 residues. Germline V gene sequence: CDR1 KGHSH, CDR2 LQKENI. V shed 4 bases, J shed 4 bases, and the junction held 9 bases outside the gene matches. Sequencing was performed with immunoSEQ multiplex PCR; in TCRdb, only in-frame clones are kept and a portion is missing. The data hold some 74,000 clones, with about 88% observed a single time. This receptor was taken from a woman between 50 and 59 years old in good health. The chain joins TRBV18 to TRBJ1-1; 7 bases match TRBD1. Sequences were obtained from blood. CDR3 protein: CASSRLGGAVTEAFF. The CDR3 DNA reads TGTGCCAGCTCACGGTTAGGGGGCGCGGTCACTGAAGCTTTCTTT.